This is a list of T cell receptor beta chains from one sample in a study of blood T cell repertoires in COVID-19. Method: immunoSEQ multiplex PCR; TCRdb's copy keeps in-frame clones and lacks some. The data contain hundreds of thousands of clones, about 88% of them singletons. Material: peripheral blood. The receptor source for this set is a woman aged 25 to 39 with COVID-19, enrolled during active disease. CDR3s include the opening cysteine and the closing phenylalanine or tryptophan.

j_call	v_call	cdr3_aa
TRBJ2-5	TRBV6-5	CASSLPGVETQYF
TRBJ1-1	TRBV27	CASRALVLNTEAFF
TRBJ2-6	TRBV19	CASQDRDSGANVLTF
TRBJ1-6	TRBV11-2	CASSTGTPLHF
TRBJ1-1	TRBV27	CASSLAGDAEAFF
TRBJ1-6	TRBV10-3	CAISESAPDRGSSYNSPLHF
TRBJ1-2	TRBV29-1	CSVEDNSLSTNGYTF
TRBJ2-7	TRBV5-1	CASSPGGGEQYF
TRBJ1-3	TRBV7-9	CASSPPAGATSGNTIYF
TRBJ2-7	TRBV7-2	CASSRRREGLGPKYF
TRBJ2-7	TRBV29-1	CSVGRSLREQYF
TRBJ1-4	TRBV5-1	CASSSTGEKLFF
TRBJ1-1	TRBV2	CAIYRVENTEAFF
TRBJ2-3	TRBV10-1	CASSAGTSTDTQYF
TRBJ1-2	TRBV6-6	CASSVQPTYGYTF
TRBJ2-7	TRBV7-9	CASSLSGISYEQYF
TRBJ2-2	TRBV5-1	CASSQSVVAGELFF
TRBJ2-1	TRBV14	CASSHIEGLAKEQFF
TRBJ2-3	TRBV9	CASSEGLGTDTQYF
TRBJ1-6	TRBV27	CASSLYGGSPLHF
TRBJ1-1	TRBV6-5	CASTGLNTEAFF
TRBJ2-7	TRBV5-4	CASSLDRGLNEQYF
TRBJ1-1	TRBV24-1	CATSDMGDKQGWETEAFF
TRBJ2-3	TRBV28	CASDGLAVTDTQYF
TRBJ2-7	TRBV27	CASSFQTGGNYEQYF
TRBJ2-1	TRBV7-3	CASSLRGGSYNEQFF
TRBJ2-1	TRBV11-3	CASSRGGSYNEQFF
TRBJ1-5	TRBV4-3	CASSQDRGSNQPQHF
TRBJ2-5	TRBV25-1	CASSWTGETQYF
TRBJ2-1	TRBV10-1	CASSPPRGLAGGDEQFF
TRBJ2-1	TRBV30	CAWDRGSYNEQFF